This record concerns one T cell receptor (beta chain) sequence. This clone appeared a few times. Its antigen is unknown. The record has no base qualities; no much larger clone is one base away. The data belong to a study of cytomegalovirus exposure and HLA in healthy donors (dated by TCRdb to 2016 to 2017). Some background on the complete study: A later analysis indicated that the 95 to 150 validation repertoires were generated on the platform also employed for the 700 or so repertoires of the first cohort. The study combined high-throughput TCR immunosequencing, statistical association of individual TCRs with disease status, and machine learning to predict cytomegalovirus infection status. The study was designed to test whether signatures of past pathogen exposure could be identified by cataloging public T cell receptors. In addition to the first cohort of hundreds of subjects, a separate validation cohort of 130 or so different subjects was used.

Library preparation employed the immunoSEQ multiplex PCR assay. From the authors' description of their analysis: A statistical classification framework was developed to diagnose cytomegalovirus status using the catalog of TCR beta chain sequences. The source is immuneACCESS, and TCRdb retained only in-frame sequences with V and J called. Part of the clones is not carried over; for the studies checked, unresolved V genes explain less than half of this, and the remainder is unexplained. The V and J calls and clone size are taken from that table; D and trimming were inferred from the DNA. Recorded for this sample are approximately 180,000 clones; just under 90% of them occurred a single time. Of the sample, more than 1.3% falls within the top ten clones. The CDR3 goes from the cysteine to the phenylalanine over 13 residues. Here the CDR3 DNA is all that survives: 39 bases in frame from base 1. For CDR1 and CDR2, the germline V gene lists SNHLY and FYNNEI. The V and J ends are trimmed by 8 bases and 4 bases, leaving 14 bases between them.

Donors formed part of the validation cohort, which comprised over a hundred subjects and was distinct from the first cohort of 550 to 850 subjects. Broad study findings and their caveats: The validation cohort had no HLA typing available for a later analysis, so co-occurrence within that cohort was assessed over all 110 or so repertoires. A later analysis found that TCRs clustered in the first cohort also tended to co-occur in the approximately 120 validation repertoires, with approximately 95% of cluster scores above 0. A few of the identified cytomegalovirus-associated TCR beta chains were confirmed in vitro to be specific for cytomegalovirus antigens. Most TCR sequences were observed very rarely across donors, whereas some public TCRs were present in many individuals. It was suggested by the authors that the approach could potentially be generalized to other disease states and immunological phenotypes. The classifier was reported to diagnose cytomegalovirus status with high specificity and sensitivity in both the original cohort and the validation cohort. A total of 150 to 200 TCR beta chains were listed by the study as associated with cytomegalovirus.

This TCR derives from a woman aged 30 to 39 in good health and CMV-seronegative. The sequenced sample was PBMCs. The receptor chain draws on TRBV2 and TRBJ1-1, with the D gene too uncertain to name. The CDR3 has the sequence CASGRGEGTEAFF. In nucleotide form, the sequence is TGTGCCAGCGGCCGGGGTGAGGGCACTGAAGCTTTCTTT.